This T cell receptor beta chain came from a study of blood T cell repertoires in COVID-19. Study-level background: Material from acute and convalescent COVID-19 was sourced from the United States, Italy and Spain. T cells, B-cell-depleted T cells, or PBMCs provided the cDNA or gDNA that served as material.

CDR3 length: 12 residues. The ends lost 3 bases at V and 8 bases at J; junction bases unmatched: 2. The germline CDR1 and CDR2 sequences are SGHRS and YFSETQ. In the authors' methods: Estimation of nucleated cell counts was performed using reference gene primer amplification. The data were produced by immunoSEQ multiplex PCR, yet TCRdb's version contains in-frame clones alone and is incomplete. V, J and clone size are taken as reported in that table, and D and trimming were inferred from the DNA itself. The sample has 200,000 to 300,000 clones, 70% to 90% seen once. There are a few counts of this clone.

The rearrangement joins TRBV5-1 to TRBJ1-2; 9 bases match TRBD1. This clonotype was obtained from a woman aged 55-69 years with active or convalescent COVID-19. The sequencing sample was made of peripheral blood. CDR3 nucleotides: TGCGCCAGCAGCTGGACAGGGGTGGGCTACACCTTC. Translated, it gives CASSWTGVGYTF.